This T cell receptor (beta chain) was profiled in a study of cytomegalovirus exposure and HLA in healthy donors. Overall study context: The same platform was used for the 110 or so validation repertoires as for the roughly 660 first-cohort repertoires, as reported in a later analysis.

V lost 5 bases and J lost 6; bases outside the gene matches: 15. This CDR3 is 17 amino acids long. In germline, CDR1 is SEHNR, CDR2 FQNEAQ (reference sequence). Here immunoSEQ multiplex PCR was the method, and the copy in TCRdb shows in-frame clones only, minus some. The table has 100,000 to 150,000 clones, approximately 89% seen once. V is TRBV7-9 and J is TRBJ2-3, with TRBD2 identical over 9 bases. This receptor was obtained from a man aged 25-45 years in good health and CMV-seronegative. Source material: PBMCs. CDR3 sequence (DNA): TGTGCCAGCAGCCCAAGCGGCGAGCGGGGGGTAGAGGATACGCAGTATTTT. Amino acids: CASSPSGERGVEDTQYF.